The sequence of this T cell receptor (beta chain) was determined in a study of cytomegalovirus exposure and HLA in healthy donors. The study's findings and limits: A missense DCLRE1C variant was associated with V- and J-gene trimming of TCR beta chains in a later analysis, and an independent cohort replicated the association. Cytomegalovirus status, reportedly, was diagnosed with high specificity and sensitivity by the classifier. Some highly shared sequence variants likely arose as a pipeline artifact.

Notes on this clone: Its target is not known.

The CDR3 has 12 residues. Germline values: CDR1 SGHDT, CDR2 YYEEEE. V lost 2 bases, J lost 10 bases, and 4 bases stayed unmatched. The PCR used 60 Vbeta and 13 Jbeta primers. Data came from immunoSEQ multiplex PCR; TCRdb stores just in-frame clones and leaves some out. Found here are fewer than 150,000 clones, around 75% of them singletons; the top ten hold roughly 3.1%. The chain combines TRBV5-6 with TRBJ2-5; 8 nucleotides line up with TRBD2. The TCR was taken from a man aged 25-45 years in good health and CMV-seronegative. What was sequenced was PBMCs. The CDR3 is CASSFREGVQYF. The CDR3 coding sequence is TGTGCCAGCAGCTTCCGGGAGGGGGTCCAGTACTTC.